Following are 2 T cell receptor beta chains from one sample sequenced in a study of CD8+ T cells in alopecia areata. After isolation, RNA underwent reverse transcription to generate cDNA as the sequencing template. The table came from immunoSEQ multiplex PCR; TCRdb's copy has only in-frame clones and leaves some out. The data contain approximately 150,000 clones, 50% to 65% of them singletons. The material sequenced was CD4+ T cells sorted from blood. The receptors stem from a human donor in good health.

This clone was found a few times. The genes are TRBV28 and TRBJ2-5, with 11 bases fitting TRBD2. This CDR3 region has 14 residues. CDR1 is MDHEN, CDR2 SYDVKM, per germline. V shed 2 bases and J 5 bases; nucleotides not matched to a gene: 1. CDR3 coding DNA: TGTGCCAGCAGTTTAGTAGCGGGAGGGGAGACCCAGTACTTC. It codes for CASSLVAGGETQYF.

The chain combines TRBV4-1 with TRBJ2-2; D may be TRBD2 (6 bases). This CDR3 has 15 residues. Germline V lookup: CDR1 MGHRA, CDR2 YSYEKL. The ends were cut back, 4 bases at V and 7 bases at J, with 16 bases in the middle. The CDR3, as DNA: TGCGCCAGCAGCCGCCTCGTGCCGGGGGTCGGGGAGCTGTTTTTT. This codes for CASSRLVPGVGELFF.